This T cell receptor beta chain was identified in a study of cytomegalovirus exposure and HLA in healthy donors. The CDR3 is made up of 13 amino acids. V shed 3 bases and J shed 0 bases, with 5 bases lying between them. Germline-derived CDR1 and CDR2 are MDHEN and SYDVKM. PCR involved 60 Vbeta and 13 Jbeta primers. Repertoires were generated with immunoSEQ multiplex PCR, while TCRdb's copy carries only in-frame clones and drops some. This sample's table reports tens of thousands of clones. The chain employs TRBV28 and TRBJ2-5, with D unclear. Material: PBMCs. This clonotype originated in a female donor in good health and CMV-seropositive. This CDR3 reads CASSFPNQETQYF. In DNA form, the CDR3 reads TGTGCCAGCAGTTTCCCCAACCAAGAGACCCAGTACTTC.